A single sample gave rise to the 30 T cell receptor beta chains below, sequenced in a study of blood T cell repertoires in COVID-19. Sequencing used immunoSEQ multiplex PCR; TCRdb keeps in-frame clones, though not all of them. The sample has approximately 280,000 clones; approximately 86% are singletons. The sequenced material came from PBMCs or T cells enriched from blood (not recorded which). These receptors all stem from a young woman who had recovered from COVID-19.

The chain recombines TRBV24-1 with TRBJ2-3; TRBD1 is a possible D gene (6 bases). V was trimmed by 3 bases and J by 2 bases, leaving 8 bases between them. Germline lookup yields CDR1 KGHDR and CDR2 SFDVKD. The CDR3 runs 14 residues. This CDR3 is CATSDGGFTDTQYF. DNA of the CDR3: TGTGCCACCAGTGATGGGGGCTTCACAGATACGCAGTATTTT.

This chain joins TRBV5-1 and TRBJ1-2; 7 bases are shared with TRBD1. Germline assignment: CDR1 SGHRS and CDR2 YFSETQ. V trimming: 4 bases; J trimming: 0 bases; junction bases outside the gene matches: 12. The CDR3 covers 17 residues. The CDR3 region is CASSRATGTATNYGYTF. The CDR3 DNA is TGCGCCAGCAGCCGTGCGACCGGGACAGCGACTAACTATGGCTACACCTTC. Full variable domain (missing parts from reference TRBV5-1 and TRBJ1-2): KAGVTQTPRYLIKTRGQQVTLSCSPISGHRSVSWYQQTPGQGLQFLFEYFSETQRNKGNFPGRFSGRQFSNSRSEMNVSTLELGDSALYLCASSRATGTATNYGYTFGSGTRLTVV.

The V call is TRBV6-4, the J call TRBJ2-1, with 7 bases that match TRBD2. V was clipped by 5 bases and J by 0 bases; unmatched bases: 7. The CDR3 has 16 residues. Germline V gene data show CDR1 as MRHNA and CDR2 as SNTAGT. The CDR3 region has the DNA TGTGCCAGCAGTTATCTAGCGGCGAGCTCCTACAATGAGCAGTTCTTC. Its protein is CASSYLAASSYNEQFF.

This clone has only one observation. The chain links TRBV2 to TRBJ2-7, with TRBD2 identical over 12 bases. The germline V gene has CDR1 SNHLY and CDR2 FYNNEI. The V and J ends lost 4 bases and 4 bases, in that order; junction bases with no gene match: 5. The CDR3 is 15 amino acids. CDR3 sequence (DNA): TGTGCCAGCAGTGTGACTAGCGGGAGCATTTACGAGCAGTACTTC. Translated: CASSVTSGSIYEQYF.

This chain links TRBV2 with TRBJ1-2; the D is unclear. Trimming took off 3 bases at V and 6 bases at J, with 8 bases between the two ends. CDR3 size: 12 residues. Germline V CDR1 and CDR2: SNHLY, FYNNEI. CDR3 sequence reads: CASSDPGDGYTF. The CDR3 DNA sequence: TGTGCCAGCAGTGACCCAGGCGATGGCTACACCTTC.

V usage is TRBV19 and J usage is TRBJ2-7, with no clear D. The CDR3 contains 13 residues. V was shortened by 1 base and J by 2 bases, with 6 bases between the two germline ends. Germline V lookup: CDR1 LNHDA, CDR2 SQIVND (reference sequence). The CDR3 loop is CASSIGPTYEQYF. For the CDR3, the DNA is TGTGCCAGTAGTATAGGGCCGACCTACGAGCAGTACTTC.

The chain uses TRBV15 and TRBJ2-5; the match to TRBD2 covers 11 bases. CDR1 and CDR2 (germline): LNHNV, YYDKDF (reference sequence). The CDR3 sequence is 16 residues long. The junction had 3 bases not matched to a gene; V was cut back by 1 base and J by 2 bases. This CDR3 is CATSRGGLADQETQYF. For the CDR3, the DNA is TGTGCCACCAGCAGAGGGGGACTAGCGGATCAAGAGACCCAGTACTTC.

This clone was seen once. The V gene is TRBV11-3, the J gene TRBJ2-2; the match to TRBD1 covers 8 bases. The CDR3 spans 15 residues. The V gene end was trimmed by 6 bases and the J gene end by 7 bases; junction bases not matched to a gene: 10. Germline CDR1 is SGHNT and CDR2 is YENEEA. The CDR3 nucleotides read TGTGCCAGCAGGCCGAACAGGGGGTCCGACGGGGAGCTGTTTTTT. It translates to CASRPNRGSDGELFF.

This chain uses TRBV25-1 with TRBJ1-4; D might be TRBD1 (5 bases). This CDR3 region has 14 residues. V gave up 6 bases and J gave up 7 bases, with 15 bases separating them. The germline gives CDR1 MGHDK, CDR2 SYGVNS. Here the CDR3 DNA reads TGTGCCAGCAGAGACCAGGGAAAGGGTGAAAAACTGTTTTTT. It yields the protein CASRDQGKGEKLFF.

J is TRBJ2-5 and V is TRBV9; 11 bases line up with TRBD1. V was pared by 3 bases and J by 5 bases, with 6 bases of the junction left unmatched. The CDR3 spans 15 residues. Germline V gene data show CDR1 as SGDLS and CDR2 as YYNGEE. The CDR3 DNA is TGTGCCAGCAGCGCCGGACAGGGGGCCGGTGAGACCCAGTACTTC. Its translation: CASSAGQGAGETQYF.

This chain joins TRBV24-1 and TRBJ2-5; a possible D gene is TRBD1 (5 bases). This CDR3 has 16 residues. CDR1 is KGHDR, CDR2 SFDVKD, per germline. V lost 5 bases and J lost 5, with 20 bases in between. The DNA for the CDR3 is TGTGCCACCAGTGCCCCCGGCCAGGGTGGGAAGGAGACCCAGTACTTC. It encodes CATSAPGQGGKETQYF.

The chain couples TRBV3-1 (or the pseudogene TRBV3-2) to TRBJ2-6; no reliable D call. This CDR3 region has 15 residues. Between the trimmed V and J ends, which lost 1 base and 0 bases, there was a span of 4 bases. Germline-derived CDR1 and CDR2 are LGHDT and YNNKEL (reference sequence). In nucleotides, the CDR3 is TGTGCCAGCAGCCAAGTACTCTCTGGGGCCAACGTCCTGACTTTC. It specifies CASSQVLSGANVLTF.

The CDR3 nucleotides are TGTGCCTGGAGTGTACGAGGCGGGGCTTCCTACAATGAGCAGTTCTTC. The encoded protein is CAWSVRGGASYNEQFF. The rearrangement uses TRBV30 and TRBJ2-1; weak D call: TRBD2 (6 bases). The CDR3 sequence is 16 residues long. V dropped 0 bases and J dropped 1 base, with 13 bases sitting between them. Germline CDR1 GTSNPN, CDR2 SVGIG (reference sequence).

The CDR3 DNA reads as TGTGCCAGCACCAGGATGGGTAGGGGGACCGGGGAGCTGTTTTTT. It specifies CASTRMGRGTGELFF. The chain combines TRBV27 with TRBJ2-2; TRBD1 is a possible D gene (6 bases). CDR3 size: 15 residues. V lost 7 bases and J 5 bases, leaving 17 bases between the germline ends. Germline loops: CDR1 MNHEY, CDR2 SMNVEV (reference sequence).

The V call is TRBV7-3, the J call TRBJ2-1; D gene unclear. This CDR3 comprises 13 residues. Germline CDR1 and CDR2: SGHTA and FQGTGA. Trimming removed 1 base at V and 5 bases at J, with 6 bases between. The CDR3 loop reads CASSLSLHNEQFF. The CDR3 DNA is TGTGCCAGCAGCTTAAGTCTACACAATGAGCAGTTCTTC.

The CDR3 protein is CASSTSGTGEMNTEAFF. Written as DNA, the CDR3 is TGTGCCAGCAGTACCTCCGGGACAGGGGAGATGAACACTGAAGCTTTCTTT. J is TRBJ1-1 and V is TRBV28; 10 bases agree with TRBD1. The CDR3 spans 17 residues. Germline V gene lookup returns CDR1 MDHEN and CDR2 SYDVKM. The junction had 9 bases not matched to a gene; V was cut back by 5 bases and J by 0 bases.

The chain recombines TRBV2 with TRBJ1-5, with 12 bases matching TRBD1. J was trimmed by 2 bases and V by 6 bases; bases with no gene match: 11. Germline loops: CDR1 SNHLY, CDR2 FYNNEI. The CDR3 has 18 amino acids. The DNA for the CDR3 is TGTGCCAGCAGGACGGGGACAGGGGGCGAACAAGGCAATCAGCCCCAGCATTTT. Residues: CASRTGTGGEQGNQPQHF.

The chain is built from TRBV5-1 and TRBJ2-3, with 9 bases that match TRBD2. Germline-derived CDR1 and CDR2 are SGHRS and YFSETQ. The V and J ends lost 3 bases and 2 bases, in that order; junction bases with no gene match: 4. This CDR3 comprises 15 residues. CDR3 in DNA: TGCGCCAGCAGCTCCGCTAGCGGGGACACAGATACGCAGTATTTT. Its translation: CASSSASGDTDTQYF.

The rearrangement uses TRBV2 and TRBJ1-5; D not resolved. The V gene's germline CDR1 is SNHLY and CDR2 FYNNEI. The CDR3 is 13 residues long. V lost 4 bases, J lost 7 bases, and 11 bases lay in between. DNA for the CDR3: TGTGCCAGCAGTGGGGCTTATTCCCAGCCCCAGCATTTT. It specifies CASSGAYSQPQHF.

The chain recombines TRBV10-3 with TRBJ1-5; the D is unclear. The CDR3 is made up of 16 amino acids. Trimming took 5 bases from V and 5 from J, leaving 19 bases between them. Per germline, CDR1 ENHRY and CDR2 SYGVKD. The CDR3 sequence: CAISNGLTQGDQPQHF. The CDR3 DNA reads TGTGCCATCAGTAATGGACTTACTCAAGGTGATCAGCCCCAGCATTTT.

CDR3 in DNA: TGTGCCAGCAGCTTAGTTGGGCGGGGTACAGAGCAGTTCTTC. Protein product: CASSLVGRGTEQFF. The chain employs TRBV11-1 and TRBJ2-1; tentatively, D is TRBD2 (6 bases). Per the germline V gene, CDR1 is SGHAT and CDR2 is FQDESV (reference sequence). V was shortened by 1 base and J by 10 bases, with 14 bases between the two germline ends. This CDR3 region has 14 residues.

This clone appeared once. The V and J genes are TRBV28 and TRBJ1-3, with TRBD1 identical over 8 bases. Looked up from germline, CDR1 is MDHEN and CDR2 is SYDVKM. V trimming: 9 bases; J trimming: 4 bases; junction bases outside the gene matches: 11. This CDR3 spans 15 amino acids. For the CDR3, the DNA is TGTGCCAGTTGTGAAGACGGACAGGGAGGAAACACCATATATTTT. Its protein is CASCEDGQGGNTIYF. The entire variable domain, with the rest obtained from reference TRBV28 and TRBJ1-3, is as follows: DVKVTQSSRYLVKRTGEKVFLECVQDMDHENMFWYRQDPGLGLRLIYFSYDVKMKEKGDIPEGYSVSREKKERFSLILESASTNQTSMYLCASCEDGQGGNTIYFGEGSWLTVV.

For this clone: Sequence at one end of the junction differs from germline and may be a read error. This chain uses TRBV25-1 with TRBJ1-4; 9 bases agree with TRBD1. CDR3 length: 15 residues. The germline CDR1 and CDR2 sequences are MGHDK and SYGVNS. The CDR3 bases are TGTGCCAGCGGTGACCCCGGGACAGGGAATGAAAAACTGTTTTTT. It encodes CASGDPGTGNEKLFF.

The chain has TRBV7-2 and TRBJ1-1, with D tentatively TRBD1 (5 bases). In germline, CDR1 is SGHTA, CDR2 FQGNSA. Trimming removed 3 bases at V and 8 bases at J, with 19 bases between. This CDR3 spans 15 amino acids. The CDR3 here is CASSFLSLGRGEAFF. The CDR3 nucleotides read TGTGCCAGCAGCTTTTTATCTCTGGGAAGGGGAGAAGCTTTCTTT.

The chain recombines TRBV7-2 with TRBJ1-2; D possibly corresponds to TRBD1 (6 bases). Between the trimmed V and J ends, which lost 5 bases and 3 bases, there was a span of 13 bases. The germline CDR1 and CDR2 sequences are SGHTA and FQGNSA. The CDR3 length is 14 residues. As DNA, the CDR3 is TGTGCCAGCAGCCCTCACAGGGATTACTATGGCTACACCTTC. Translated, it gives CASSPHRDYYGYTF. Using reference TRBV7-2 and TRBJ1-2 for the parts outside the CDR3, the full variable domain is GAGVSQSPSNKVTEKGKDVELRCDPISGHTALYWYRQSLGQGLEFLIYFQGNSAPDKSGLPSDRFSAERTGGSVSTLTIQRTQQEDSAVYLCASSPHRDYYGYTFGSGTRLTVV.

The gene calls are TRBV3-1 (or the pseudogene TRBV3-2) and TRBJ1-5; a weak D match, TRBD1 (5 bases). V lost 5 bases and J 0 bases, leaving 17 bases between the germline ends. CDR3 length: 17 amino acids. Per germline, CDR1 LGHDT and CDR2 YNNKEL (reference sequence). The CDR3 loop is CASSRNQGPNSNQPQHF. The CDR3 DNA is TGTGCCAGCAGCAGGAATCAGGGTCCCAATAGCAATCAGCCCCAGCATTTT.

DNA for the CDR3: TGCGCCAGCAGCTTGGCAGGGGCGGAGACTGAAGCTTTCTTT. Residues: CASSLAGAETEAFF. J is TRBJ1-1 and V is TRBV5-1; possibly TRBD1 for D (6 bases). V shed 0 bases and J shed 5 bases, with 11 bases lying between them. CDR1 is SGHRS and CDR2 is YFSETQ in the germline V gene. The CDR3 length is 14 residues.

The CDR3 sequence is CASSPRTGNTEAFF. CDR3 sequence (DNA): TGTGCCAGCAGCCCACGGACAGGTAACACTGAAGCTTTCTTT. The V and J genes are TRBV28 and TRBJ1-1, with 7 bases aligning to TRBD1. The CDR3 spans 14 residues. CDR1 and CDR2 from the germline V gene are MDHEN and SYDVKM. V dropped 6 bases and J dropped 2; count of bases not matched to a gene: 6.

The rearrangement joins TRBV5-1 to TRBJ1-1; 8 nucleotides line up with TRBD1. The CDR3 has 14 amino acids. Germline CDR1 SGHRS, CDR2 YFSETQ. Unmatched junction bases numbered 2, after V lost 3 bases and J lost 1 base. CDR3 nucleotide sequence: TGCGCCAGCAGCTATGGACAGGGGAACACTGAAGCTTTCTTT. Amino acids: CASSYGQGNTEAFF.

Only one count was recorded for this clone. The chain has TRBV18 and TRBJ1-5; TRBD1 aligns across 7 bases. This CDR3 comprises 14 residues. V lost 6 bases, J lost 3 bases, and 5 bases stayed unmatched. Per germline, CDR1 KGHSH and CDR2 LQKENI. CDR3 protein: CASSRDSTNQPQHF. The DNA for the CDR3 is TGTGCCAGCTCGCGGGACAGTACCAATCAGCCCCAGCATTTT.